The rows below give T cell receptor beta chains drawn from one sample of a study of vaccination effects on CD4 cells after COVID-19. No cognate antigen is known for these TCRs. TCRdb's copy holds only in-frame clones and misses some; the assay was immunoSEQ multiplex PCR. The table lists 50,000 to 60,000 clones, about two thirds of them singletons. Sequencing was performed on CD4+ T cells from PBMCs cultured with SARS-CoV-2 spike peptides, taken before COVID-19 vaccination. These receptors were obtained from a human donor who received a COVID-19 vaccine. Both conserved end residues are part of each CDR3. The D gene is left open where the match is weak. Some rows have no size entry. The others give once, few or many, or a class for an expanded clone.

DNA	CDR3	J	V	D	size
TGTGCCAGCAGCTGGAGGGGAGGGAGCTCCTACAATGAGCAGTTCTTC	CASSWRGGSSYNEQFF	TRBJ2-1	TRBV7-9	TRBD2	NA
TGTGCCAGCTCACGACAGGGGGCGATAGTTTACGAGCAGTACTTC	CASSRQGAIVYEQYF	TRBJ2-7	TRBV18	TRBD1	NA
TGTGCCAGCAGCCAAACGGCTGGGGGGCACACAGATACGCAGTATTTT	CASSQTAGGHTDTQYF	TRBJ2-3	TRBV14	NA	NA
TGTGCCAGCAGACCCGACAGGGGGCGGGGAAACTATGGCTACACCTTC	CASRPDRGRGNYGYTF	TRBJ1-2	TRBV7-9	TRBD1	NA
TGTGCCAGCATGGACAGGCCTTGGGGCTATGGCTACACCTTC	CASMDRPWGYGYTF	TRBJ1-2	TRBV2	TRBD1	NA
TGTGCCAGCAGCTTAGCAGGGGAAATCAATAATTCACCCCTCCACTTT	CASSLAGEINNSPLHF	TRBJ1-6	TRBV7-2	NA	NA
TGTGCCAGCAGCGTACAAACAGCTAGCACTGAAGCTTTCTTT	CASSVQTASTEAFF	TRBJ1-1	TRBV9	NA	NA
TGTGCCAGCAGCTTAGACCTAACGGGGAAAATGGCGAGGGGACCTAGCACAGATACGCAGTATTTT	CASSLDLTGKMARGPSTDTQYF	TRBJ2-3	TRBV11-3	NA	few
TGTGCCAGCAGCTTGGTTTCGGGGCAGAACACTGAAGCTTTCTTT	CASSLVSGQNTEAFF	TRBJ1-1	TRBV5-5	NA	NA
TGTGCCAGCAGAGCCCGCCGGGACAGGGATATGGCTTTCTTT	CASRARRDRDMAFF	TRBJ1-1	TRBV27	TRBD1	NA
TGTGCCAGCAGCCCACGGGGGGGACTCCTTTCCGGGGAGCTGTTTTTT	CASSPRGGLLSGELFF	TRBJ2-2	TRBV7-8	TRBD2	NA
TGCAGTGCTAGAGTCGGGGAGACCCAGTACTTC	CSARVGETQYF	TRBJ2-5	TRBV20-1	NA	NA
TGTGCCAGCAGCCAAGACCAGGACGGGGGGGCTTTCTTT	CASSQDQDGGAFF	TRBJ1-1	TRBV3-1/TRBV3-2	NA	NA
TGTGCCAGCAGCTTGGTGGGTGCGGGATCAAACACCGGGGAGCTGTTTTTT	CASSLVGAGSNTGELFF	TRBJ2-2	TRBV5-4	NA	few
TGTGCCAGCAGTGACCCCGGACTAGTGGAGAGGAAAAACATTCAGTACTTC	CASSDPGLVERKNIQYF	TRBJ2-4	TRBV6-1	TRBD2	NA
TGCGCCAGCAGCCAACCCCCGGGAAAAAAGTACGAGCAGTACTTC	CASSQPPGKKYEQYF	TRBJ2-7	TRBV4-1	NA	NA
TGTGCCAGCAGTTTCGGTGGGCCCCCCCACAATGAGCAGTTCTTC	CASSFGGPPHNEQFF	TRBJ2-1	TRBV28	NA	NA
TGCGCCAGCAGCCAAGAAAGAGGGGGATGGGACTATGGCTACACCTTC	CASSQERGGWDYGYTF	TRBJ1-2	TRBV4-3	NA	once
TGTGCCAGCAGGCCTCCTAGCGGGGGGAACACCGGGGAGCTGTTTTTT	CASRPPSGGNTGELFF	TRBJ2-2	TRBV7-2	TRBD2	NA
TGTGCCAGCAGTGAAGCGCTCTCCAAGGGGGCGGTTCAGCCCCAGCATTTT	CASSEALSKGAVQPQHF	TRBJ1-5	TRBV6-1	TRBD1	NA
TGTGCCAGCAGTACAGGGGGGAAGGCTGGGGCCAACGTCCTGACTTTC	CASSTGGKAGANVLTF	TRBJ2-6	TRBV2	TRBD1	NA
TGTGCCAGCAGCTTCCGCCAGGAGGGGACGCAGTATTTT	CASSFRQEGTQYF	TRBJ2-3	TRBV7-2	NA	NA
TGTGCCAGCAGCCAGCCGGACAGGGTCCACGAGCAGTACTTC	CASSQPDRVHEQYF	TRBJ2-7	TRBV3-1/TRBV3-2	TRBD1	NA
TGTGCCAGCAGCTTAGGGCCAGGAGGGGCGGAGGGCTACACCTTC	CASSLGPGGAEGYTF	TRBJ1-2	TRBV7-2	NA	NA
TGCGCCAGCGGACCAACGGATGCAACTAATGAAAAACTGTTTTTT	CASGPTDATNEKLFF	TRBJ1-4	TRBV4-1	NA	NA
TGTGCCAGCAGCCAACAGGGAGTGAACACTGAAGCTTTCTTT	CASSQQGVNTEAFF	TRBJ1-1	TRBV7-9	NA	NA
TGTGCCAGCAGCCAACCGACAGTCTACTCTGGAAACACCATATATTTT	CASSQPTVYSGNTIYF	TRBJ1-3	TRBV3-1/TRBV3-2	NA	NA
TGTGCTAGCAGCTCCGGACTCACTAGCACAGATACGCAGTATTTT	CASSSGLTSTDTQYF	TRBJ2-3	TRBV7-7	NA	once